Following are 19 T cell receptor beta chains from one sample sequenced in a study of blood T cell repertoires in COVID-19. Assay: immunoSEQ multiplex PCR; the TCRdb copy retains only in-frame clones and omits some. This sample has 80,000 to 100,000 clones, with 90% to 95% found just once. The material sequenced was peripheral blood. The receptors derive from a human donor with active COVID-19. The donor label of this sample is uncertain.

The chain links TRBV11-1 to TRBJ2-7; no clear D. The CDR3 contains 13 residues. V was cut by 1 base and J by 6 bases, with 10 bases left in between. Germline V lookup: CDR1 SGHAT, CDR2 FQDESV (reference sequence). The DNA for the CDR3 is TGTGCCAGCAGCTTAGTCTCAGATCTCGAGCAGTACTTC. This encodes CASSLVSDLEQYF.

This rearrangement joins TRBV4-1 to TRBJ2-7, with 9 positions matching TRBD1. Germline V lookup: CDR1 MGHRA, CDR2 YSYEKL. V was pared by 4 bases and J by 3 bases, with 7 bases of the junction left unmatched. This CDR3 has 15 residues. The CDR3 nucleotides are TGCGCCAGCAGCCCGCCCGAGGACAGGGGCTACGAGCAGTACTTC. It yields the protein CASSPPEDRGYEQYF.

The CDR3: CASSYANSNTGELFF. The CDR3 nucleotides read TGTGCCAGCAGTTACGCCAACTCGAACACCGGGGAGCTGTTTTTT. The chain joins TRBV6-5 to TRBJ2-2, with D hard to call. Germline CDR1 and CDR2: MNHEY and SVGAGI. There are 15 residues in the CDR3. Trimming pared 2 bases from V and 0 bases from J, leaving 7 bases between.

The CDR3 spells CASSKGGPSGANVLTF. The CDR3 region has the DNA TGTGCCAGCAGCAAGGGGGGGCCGTCTGGGGCCAACGTCCTGACTTTC. The chain links TRBV7-3 to TRBJ2-6, with a tentative D call TRBD2 (7 bases). The ends were cut back, 5 bases at V and 1 base at J, with 12 bases in the middle. The germline V gene has CDR1 SGHTA and CDR2 FQGTGA. The CDR3 contains 16 residues. The full variable domain, in which reference TRBV7-3 and TRBJ2-6 provide the parts outside the CDR3, is GAGVSQTPSNKVTEKGKYVELRCDPISGHTALYWYRQSLGQGPEFLIYFQGTGAADDSGLPNDRFFAVRPEGSVSTLKIQRTERGDSAVYLCASSKGGPSGANVLTFGAGSRLTVL.

This chain joins TRBV12-5 and TRBJ2-7; D remains unclear. With 1 base removed from V and 6 bases from J, the gap between germline ends came to 7 bases. CDR1 is LGHNT, CDR2 FRNRAP, per germline. The CDR3 loop spans 12 amino acids. The CDR3 coding sequence is TGTGCTAGTGGTTTGGGTACAATCGAGCAGTACTTC. This gives the protein CASGLGTIEQYF.

V is TRBV7-9 and J is TRBJ1-3; unclear D gene. Trimming removed 5 bases from V and 8 bases from J, with 19 bases in between. This CDR3 region has 15 residues. Germline V gene lookup returns CDR1 SEHNR and CDR2 FQNEAQ (reference sequence). The CDR3 DNA is TGTGCCAGCAGCCTGACGACCGGTCCGGCGGACACCATATATTTT. This encodes CASSLTTGPADTIYF.

This clone appeared a single time. The chain joins TRBV15 to TRBJ2-7; D gene ambiguous. V was pared by 8 bases and J by 4 bases, with 18 bases between. Germline V lookup: CDR1 LNHNV, CDR2 YYDKDF (reference sequence). The CDR3 consists of 14 residues. The CDR3 loop reads CATSRSKGGYEQYF. DNA for the CDR3: TGTGCCACCTCGAGGTCGAAAGGTGGGTACGAGCAGTACTTC.

The chain recombines TRBV3-1 (or the pseudogene TRBV3-2) with TRBJ2-1; a possible D gene is TRBD2 (6 bases). The V end was cut by 0 bases, the J end by 9 bases, with 15 bases between. Germline CDR1 is LGHDT and CDR2 is YNNKEL (reference sequence). This CDR3 is built from 15 residues. In DNA form, the CDR3 reads TGTGCCAGCAGCCAAGATCAAGTACTAGCCGGTGAGCAGTTCTTC. This gives the protein CASSQDQVLAGEQFF.

V gene TRBV9 combines with J gene TRBJ1-2; 7 bases fit TRBD1. The CDR3 sequence is 17 residues long. Germline assignment: CDR1 SGDLS and CDR2 YYNGEE. J gave up 3 bases and V 4 bases, and 15 bases lay outside the gene matches. The CDR3 region is CASSPHPRTGVDYGYTF. The CDR3 DNA is TGTGCCAGCAGCCCCCACCCTAGGACAGGAGTCGACTATGGCTACACCTTC. The whole variable domain, remainder taken from reference TRBV9 and TRBJ1-2, is DSGVTQTPKHLITATGQRVTLRCSPRSGDLSVYWYQQSLDQGLQFLIQYYNGEERAKGNILERFSAQQFPDLHSELNLSSLELGDSALYFCASSPHPRTGVDYGYTFGSGTRLTVV.

The chain couples TRBV6-5 to TRBJ2-7; 7 nucleotides match TRBD1. Germline CDR1 and CDR2: MNHEY and SVGAGI. V was clipped by 1 base and J by 6 bases; unmatched bases: 6. The CDR3 has 14 amino acids. CDR3 region: CASSYYAQGVEQYF. The CDR3 DNA is TGTGCCAGCAGTTACTATGCGCAGGGGGTCGAGCAGTACTTC.

The CDR3 DNA follows: TGTGCCAGTAGTCTCCTCGGCCCGGGGGGGCTTGGAGAGACCCAGTACTTC. Protein product: CASSLLGPGGLGETQYF. The J gene is TRBJ2-5, the V gene TRBV19; TRBD2 agrees at 8 bases. V gave up 5 bases and J gave up 4 bases; unmatched junction bases: 15. From germline, CDR1 is LNHDA and CDR2 SQIVND (reference sequence). CDR3 length: 17 residues.

V is TRBV4-1 and J is TRBJ1-1, with a possible D match to TRBD1 (6 bases). There are 15 residues in the CDR3. The germline CDR1 and CDR2 sequences are MGHRA and YSYEKL. V was cut by 3 bases and J by 4 bases, with 15 bases left in between. The CDR3 loop reads CASSHPQGRSTEAFF. The CDR3 DNA is TGCGCCAGCAGCCACCCACAGGGTAGGAGCACTGAAGCTTTCTTT.

J is TRBJ1-1 and V is TRBV6-4; 7 nucleotides match TRBD1. Germline-derived CDR1 and CDR2 are MRHNA and SNTAGT. The CDR3 is made up of 11 amino acids. V shed 6 bases, J shed 7 bases, and the junction held 2 bases outside the gene matches. DNA for the CDR3: TGTGCCAGCAGACAGGGGCATGAAGCTTTCTTT. As protein: CASRQGHEAFF.

This sequence joins TRBV9 and TRBJ2-3; 7 bases match TRBD2. The CDR3 loop spans 14 amino acids. Per germline, CDR1 SGDLS and CDR2 YYNGEE. V gave up 3 bases and J gave up 4 bases; unmatched junction bases: 5. CDR3 loop: CASSEWTSSDTQYF. DNA of the CDR3: TGTGCCAGCAGCGAGTGGACTAGTTCAGATACGCAGTATTTT.

The chain has TRBV13 and TRBJ2-5; 14 positions agree with TRBD2. Germline assignment: CDR1 PRHDT and CDR2 FYEKMQ (reference sequence). Trimming took 5 bases from V and 7 from J; bases not matched to a gene: 3. The CDR3 spans 14 residues. The CDR3 region is CASSPGTSGGTQYF. The CDR3 DNA follows: TGTGCCAGCAGCCCAGGGACTAGCGGGGGGACCCAGTACTTC.

The chain has TRBV5-1 and TRBJ2-3, with TRBD2 matching over 12 bases. The CDR3 loop spans 15 amino acids. With V trimmed by 1 base and J by 4 bases, 1 base remained unmatched. Germline CDR1 is SGHRS and CDR2 is YFSETQ. DNA for the CDR3: TGCGCCAGCAGCTTGTCTAGCGGGGGGGCAGATACGCAGTATTTT. Encoded protein: CASSLSSGGADTQYF.

The V call is TRBV29-1, the J call TRBJ1-1; 7 bases are a match to TRBD1. Germline CDR1 reads SQVTM; CDR2 reads ANQGSEA. The CDR3 extends over 18 amino acids. Trimming removed 8 bases from V and 0 bases from J; junction bases left unmatched: 21. The CDR3: CSSGAPTGQSFMNTEAFF. The DNA for the CDR3 is TGCAGCTCAGGCGCCCCGACGGGACAGAGCTTCATGAACACTGAAGCTTTCTTT.

The chain has TRBV3-1 (or the pseudogene TRBV3-2) and TRBJ2-4, with TRBD2 matching over 10 bases. The ends lost 5 bases at V and 7 bases at J; junction bases unmatched: 8. The CDR3 extends over 15 amino acids. In germline, CDR1 is LGHDT, CDR2 YNNKEL (reference sequence). In DNA form, the CDR3 reads TGTGCCAGCAGCATGGGACTAGCGTTCATGAACATTCAGTACTTC. Its translation: CASSMGLAFMNIQYF.

V and J are TRBV9 and TRBJ2-5, with a tentative D call TRBD1 (5 bases). Trimming left V 0 bases short and J 5 bases short, with 17 bases between. Germline V gene lookup returns CDR1 SGDLS and CDR2 YYNGEE. CDR3 length equals 16 residues. The CDR3 here is CASSVDSRAPWETQYF. CDR3 DNA sequence: TGTGCCAGCAGCGTAGATAGCAGGGCCCCTTGGGAGACCCAGTACTTC. The whole variable domain, filled in from reference TRBV9 and TRBJ2-5, reads DSGVTQTPKHLITATGQRVTLRCSPRSGDLSVYWYQQSLDQGLQFLIQYYNGEERAKGNILERFSAQQFPDLHSELNLSSLELGDSALYFCASSVDSRAPWETQYFGPGTRLLVL.